The present T cell receptor (beta chain) was sequenced within a study of T cell responses to AZD1222 COVID-19 vaccine. Sequenced by immunoSEQ multiplex PCR; TCRdb stores in-frame clones only, minus some. The data contain fewer than 130,000 clones, approximately 90% of them singletons. Details on this clone: What it recognizes is unknown.

The CDR3 sequence is 11 residues long. Study findings and constraints: Baseline seropositivity characterized only a handful of AZD1222 recipients. Researchers took repertoire samples only after the peak T cell response had come.

The chain carries TRBV21-1 and TRBJ1-2; TRBD1 is taken as the D call from the table, unchecked against the DNA. TRBV21-1 is classified as a pseudogene. This material consisted of peripheral blood, taken on day 0 of AZD1222 vaccination. This receptor was obtained from an adult in good health. CDR3: CALGQGGGYTF. In DNA form, the CDR3 reads TGTGCCCTTGGACAGGGTGGCGGCTACACCTTC.